The sequence of this TCR beta chain was determined in a study of Ad26.COV2.S vaccination and SARS-CoV-2 variants. With 0 bases removed from V and 5 bases from J, the gap between germline ends came to 10 bases. The CDR3 covers 15 residues. Germline CDR1 reads KGHDR; CDR2 reads SFDVKD. Treatment here: about 20 received Ad26.COV2.S at low or high dose, single or two shots; 5 received placebo; per-sample allocation not given. At day 63 after the first vaccine or placebo injection, samples were drawn. Wuhan-strain spike was delivered by a replication-incompetent Ad26 vector. Concerning this clone: Its antigen remains unknown.

Produced via immunoSEQ multiplex PCR; TCRdb's table is partial and in-frame only. The sample gives a few hundred thousand clones, 83% of which show up once; more than 7% is in the top ten. Study observations and caveats: Once vaccination had occurred, spike-specific CD8+ and CD4+ T cell responses reportedly showed substantial breadth. Recipients of either vaccine or placebo displayed similar breadth of non-spike TCRs. Total T cell responses, in the TCR breadth and depth analyses, may have been underestimated.

The clonotype comes from a person aged 18-65 years who received the Ad26.COV2.S COVID-19 vaccine or a placebo. The specimen was peripheral blood, collected in a trial of Ad26.COV2.S vaccine versus placebo. This sequence joins TRBV24-1 and TRBJ2-1; D ambiguous. CDR3 coding DNA: TGTGCCACCAGTGATTTGATTGGTACTCACAATGAGCAGTTCTTC. This codes for CATSDLIGTHNEQFF.